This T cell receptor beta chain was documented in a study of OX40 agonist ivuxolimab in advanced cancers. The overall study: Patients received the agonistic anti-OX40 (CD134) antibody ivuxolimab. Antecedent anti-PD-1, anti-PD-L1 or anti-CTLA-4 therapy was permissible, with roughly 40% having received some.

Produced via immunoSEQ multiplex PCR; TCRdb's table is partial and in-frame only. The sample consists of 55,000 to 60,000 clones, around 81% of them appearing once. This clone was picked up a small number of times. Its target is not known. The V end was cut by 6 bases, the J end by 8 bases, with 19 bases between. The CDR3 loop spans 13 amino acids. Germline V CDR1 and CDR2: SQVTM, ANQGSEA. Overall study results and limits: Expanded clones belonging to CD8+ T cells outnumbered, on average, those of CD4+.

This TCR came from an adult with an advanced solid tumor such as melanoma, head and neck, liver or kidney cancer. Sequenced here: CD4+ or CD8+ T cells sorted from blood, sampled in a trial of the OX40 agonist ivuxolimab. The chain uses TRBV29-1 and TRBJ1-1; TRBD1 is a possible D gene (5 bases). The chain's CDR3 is CSVVDSRGWEAFF. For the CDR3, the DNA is TGCAGCGTCGTCGACAGTCGGGGATGGGAAGCTTTCTTT.